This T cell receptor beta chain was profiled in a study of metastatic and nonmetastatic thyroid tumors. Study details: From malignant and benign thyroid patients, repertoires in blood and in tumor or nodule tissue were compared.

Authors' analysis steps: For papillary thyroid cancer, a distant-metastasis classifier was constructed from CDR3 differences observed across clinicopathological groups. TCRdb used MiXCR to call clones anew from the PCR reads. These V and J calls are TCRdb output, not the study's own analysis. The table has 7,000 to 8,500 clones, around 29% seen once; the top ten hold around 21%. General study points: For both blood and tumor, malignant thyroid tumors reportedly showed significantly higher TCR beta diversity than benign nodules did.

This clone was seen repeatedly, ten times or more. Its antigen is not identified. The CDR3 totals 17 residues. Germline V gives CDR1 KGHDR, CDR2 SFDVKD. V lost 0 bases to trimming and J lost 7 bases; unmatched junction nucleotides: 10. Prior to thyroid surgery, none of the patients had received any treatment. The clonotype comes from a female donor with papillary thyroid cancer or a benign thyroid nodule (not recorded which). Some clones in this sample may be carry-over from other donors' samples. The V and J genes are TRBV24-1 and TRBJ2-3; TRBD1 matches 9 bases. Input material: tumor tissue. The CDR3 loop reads CATSDLSETGGVHTQYF. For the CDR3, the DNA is TGTGCCACCAGTGATTTGTCGGAGACAGGGGGTGTTCATACGCAGTATTTT.